This T cell receptor (beta chain) was captured by sequencing in a study of CD8+ T cells in alopecia areata. In the study overall: A regimen of oral tofacitinib, 5 to 10 mg twice daily, was given to treated patients. Findings and limits, study-wide: Within the top 100, expanded CD8+ clones significantly decreased with tofacitinib, as did scalp clonality. During tofacitinib treatment, many expanded lesional clones remained in scalp and blood.

The CDR3 contains 11 residues. V shed 5 bases and J shed 4 bases, with 8 bases lying between them. Germline assignment: CDR1 DFQATT and CDR2 SNEGSKA (reference sequence). Treatment described: oral pan-JAK inhibitor, 5-10 mg twice daily. Sequencing templates came from extracted RNA that was reverse transcribed into cDNA. The data were produced by immunoSEQ multiplex PCR, yet TCRdb's version contains in-frame clones alone and is incomplete. Among over 150,000 clones listed, 45% to 65% were seen once. This clone was counted a few times. Its antigen is unknown. The receptor was isolated from a human donor with alopecia areata. Sequenced material: CD4+ T cells sorted from blood, taken at week 4, from a patient treated with tofacitinib. The chain combines TRBV20-1 with TRBJ2-5; D not certain. CDR3 sequence (DNA): TGCAGTGCTCAGGAAAGAGAGACCCAGTACTTC. Protein sequence: CSAQERETQYF.